This TCR beta chain was identified in a study of shared clonotypes between healthy human individuals (dated by TCRdb to the early 2020s). As for the study more broadly: The cohort comprised a couple of women and a few men aged 18 to 49 years. For each donor, CD4 naive and CD4 memory were each run on three plates, CD8 naive on two plates, and CD8 memory on one plate. The study deeply sequenced blood TCR repertoires of about five healthy adults to estimate repertoire size and the extent of clonotype sharing between individuals. Different laboratories and diverse techniques were used to prepare libraries and sequence TCR repertoires, to increase sequencing depth and limit assay-specific biases. Between about 0.8 and 9 billion PBMCs per donor were obtained by leukapheresis. Overall study outcomes, separate from this receptor: The genetic and exposure-history diversity represented was limited by the small number of donors. Even with the large sequencing depth, rarefaction of the sorted-subset datasets indicated that sequencing was incomplete. Naive subsets generally had larger estimated clonotype richness than memory subsets did. Compared with non-shared clonotypes, clonotypes shared by all four sorted-subset donors had higher generation probabilities. Pairwise subsampling led to the expectation that sequencing depth would affect the degree of clonotype sharing among donors. Sampling was restricted to blood, and TCR repertoires in tissues likely differ from the TCR repertoires found in blood. About 5% of naive CD4, approximately 3.7% of naive CD8, roughly 2.4% of memory CD4, and over 0.35% of memory CD8 clonotypes were shared across a few donors.

Remarks on this clone: Its antigen is currently not known. Base qualities are not recorded, but no much larger clone differs from it by a single base.

The donors were healthy, HIV-negative adults with no recently reported acute infections or vaccinations. Every donor was a Caucasian adult residing in Nashville, Tennessee, USA. CD4+ T cells were enriched through magnetic negative selection, after which naive cells were positively selected on CD45RA and the remaining negative fraction served as the memory subset. After blood collection by leukapheresis, PBMCs were isolated using Ficoll-Histopaque density gradient centrifugation and then cryopreserved in the vapor phase of liquid nitrogen. Analytical flow cytometry was used to check the purity and quantity of each magnetically sorted T cell population. From each sorted fraction, genomic DNA was isolated and quantified by UV absorbance on a Nanodrop 2000c. V and J lose 3 bases and 2 bases, and a span of 15 bases separates them. The CDR3 covers 16 residues, taking in both the cysteine and the phenylalanine. Just CDR3 DNA is preserved here, 48 bases in frame from base 1. Per the germline V gene, SGHDT is the CDR1 and YYEEEE is the CDR2.

TCR CDR3 regions were amplified from genomic DNA by multiplex PCR using the deep immunoSEQ assay. For each cell subset, the extracted genomic DNA was distributed evenly across all wells of several immunoSEQ 96-well plates, and each plate served as one replicate. For sorted subsets, 150 to 250 ng genomic DNA, equal to approximately 30,000 T cell genomes, was loaded into each replicate PCR. Purified libraries were quantified with a Qubit 3.0 fluorometer, sized on a Bioanalyzer 2100, and re-quantified with the KAPA Library Quantification kit. Each immunoSEQ 96-well plate was sequenced on its own single-read 150-cycle Illumina NextSeq 550 flow cell. Processing in the source paper ran as follows. The immunoSEQ output contained only junctional sequences without quality scores, so filtering could not match that applied to full-length reads. Sequences were annotated with PyIR, a Python wrapper for IgBLAST v1.9, and V/J genes and CDR3 were assigned using IMGT germline references. Reads with weak V/J assignments (E-value above 1e-6), missing CDR3, stop codons, out-of-frame junctions, or ambiguous translated residues were removed. A V3J clonotype was defined by an identical inferred V gene, J gene, and CDR3 amino acid sequence. Percentage overlap between repertoires was calculated by dividing the number of shared unique clonotypes by the size of the smaller repertoire. Repertoire richness was assessed with RTK rarefaction, the Chao1 estimator, and Recon v2.1 estimates of unobserved clonotypes. OLGA was used to compute generation probabilities for all TCRbeta clonotypes that the gDNA method yielded from a few donors. TCRdb holds this immuneACCESS table with in-frame rearrangements only. Some clones are missing; in checked studies, unresolved V genes explain under half, and the rest has no known cause. The DNA gave D and trimming, while V, J and clone size come from that table. For this sample there are roughly 2 million clones; approximately 95% appear just once. The ten biggest clones cover about 0.13% of the sample.

This receptor chain uses TRBV5-6 and TRBJ1-3; there is no confident call for the D gene. This TCR was recovered from a man aged 18 to 30 in good health. The sequencing sample was made of naive CD4+ T cells sorted from blood. The meaning of the sample's cell subset or site label: CD45RA+ positively selected. The DNA sequence reads TGTGCCAGCAGCTCGATTACGATCTCTACTGGAAACACCATATATTTT. Its product reads: CASSSITISTGNTIYF.